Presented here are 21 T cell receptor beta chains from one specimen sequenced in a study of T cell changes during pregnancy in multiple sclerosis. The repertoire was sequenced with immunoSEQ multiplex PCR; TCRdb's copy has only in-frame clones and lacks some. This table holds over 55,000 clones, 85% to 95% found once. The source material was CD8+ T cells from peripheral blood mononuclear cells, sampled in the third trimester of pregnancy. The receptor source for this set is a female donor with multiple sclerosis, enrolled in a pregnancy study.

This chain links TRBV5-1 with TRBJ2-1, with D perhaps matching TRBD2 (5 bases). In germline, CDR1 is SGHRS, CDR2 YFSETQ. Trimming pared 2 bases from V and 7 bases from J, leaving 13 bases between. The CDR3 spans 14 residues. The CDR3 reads CASSFEGVGNEQFF. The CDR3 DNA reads TGCGCCAGCAGCTTTGAGGGAGTCGGTAATGAGCAGTTCTTC.

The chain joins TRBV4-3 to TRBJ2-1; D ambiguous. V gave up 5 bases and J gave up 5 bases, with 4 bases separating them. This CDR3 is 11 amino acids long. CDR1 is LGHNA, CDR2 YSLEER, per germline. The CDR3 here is CASSIDNEQFF. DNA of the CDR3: TGCGCCAGCAGCATCGACAATGAGCAGTTCTTC.

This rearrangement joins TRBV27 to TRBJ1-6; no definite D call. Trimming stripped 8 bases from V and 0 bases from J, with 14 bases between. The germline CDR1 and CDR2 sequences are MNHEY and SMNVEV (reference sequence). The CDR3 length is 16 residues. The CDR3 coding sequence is TGTGCCAGCTCGCCACAGCCGAGCTCCTATAATTCACCCCTCCACTTT. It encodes CASSPQPSSYNSPLHF.

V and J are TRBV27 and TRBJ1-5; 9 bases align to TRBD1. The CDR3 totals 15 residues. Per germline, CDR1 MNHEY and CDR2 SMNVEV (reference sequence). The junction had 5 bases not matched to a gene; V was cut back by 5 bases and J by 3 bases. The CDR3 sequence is CASSAGTGSNQPQHF. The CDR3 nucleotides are TGTGCCAGCAGTGCCGGGACAGGGTCCAATCAGCCCCAGCATTTT.

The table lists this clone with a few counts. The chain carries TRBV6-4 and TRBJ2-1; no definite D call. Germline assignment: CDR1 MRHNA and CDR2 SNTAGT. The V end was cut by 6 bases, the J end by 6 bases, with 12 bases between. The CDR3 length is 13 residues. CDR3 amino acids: CASSDTERNEQFF. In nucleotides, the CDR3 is TGTGCCAGCAGCGACACCGAGCGCAATGAGCAGTTCTTC.

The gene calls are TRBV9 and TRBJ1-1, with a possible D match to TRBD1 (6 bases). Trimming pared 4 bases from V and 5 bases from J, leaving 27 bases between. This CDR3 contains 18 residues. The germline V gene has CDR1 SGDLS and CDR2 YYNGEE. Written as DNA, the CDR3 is TGTGCCAGCAGCTTGTCTAGTGGCGGGGGCGTCCTTGGTACTGAAGCTTTCTTT. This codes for CASSLSSGGGVLGTEAFF.

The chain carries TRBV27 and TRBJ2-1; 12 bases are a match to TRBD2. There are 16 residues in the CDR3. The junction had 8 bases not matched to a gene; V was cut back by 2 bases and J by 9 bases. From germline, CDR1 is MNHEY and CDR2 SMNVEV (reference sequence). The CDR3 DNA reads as TGTGCCAGCAGTTTAGCTAGCGGGAGGGCCGTGGTTGAGCAGTTCTTC. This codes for CASSLASGRAVVEQFF.

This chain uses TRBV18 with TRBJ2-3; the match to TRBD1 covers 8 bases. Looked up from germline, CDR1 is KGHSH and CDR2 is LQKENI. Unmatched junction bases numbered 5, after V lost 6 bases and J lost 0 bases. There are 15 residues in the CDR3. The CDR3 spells CASSRDRRSTDTQYF. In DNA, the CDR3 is TGTGCCAGCTCGCGGGACAGGCGAAGCACAGATACGCAGTATTTT.

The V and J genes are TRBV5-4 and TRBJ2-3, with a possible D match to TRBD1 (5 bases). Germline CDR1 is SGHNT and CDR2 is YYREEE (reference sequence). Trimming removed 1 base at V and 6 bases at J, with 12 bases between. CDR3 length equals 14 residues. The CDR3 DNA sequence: TGTGCCAGCAGCTTGAAGGGGTGGTCGGATACGCAGTATTTT. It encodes CASSLKGWSDTQYF.

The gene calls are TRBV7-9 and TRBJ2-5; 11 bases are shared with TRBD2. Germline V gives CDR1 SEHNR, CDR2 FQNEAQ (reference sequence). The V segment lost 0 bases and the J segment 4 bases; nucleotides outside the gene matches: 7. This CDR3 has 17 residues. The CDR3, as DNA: TGTGCCAGCAGCTTAGCGCAACTAGCGGGAGTCCGAGAGACCCAGTACTTC. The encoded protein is CASSLAQLAGVRETQYF.

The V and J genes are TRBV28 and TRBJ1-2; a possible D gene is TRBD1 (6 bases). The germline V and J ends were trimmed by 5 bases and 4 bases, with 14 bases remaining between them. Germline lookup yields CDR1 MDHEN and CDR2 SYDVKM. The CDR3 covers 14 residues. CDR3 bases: TGTGCCAGCAGTCAAGCAGGGGATGGCTATGGCTACACCTTC. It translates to CASSQAGDGYGYTF.

The chain's CDR3 is CASSLGVGGVDSGNTIYF. CDR3 nucleotide sequence: TGTGCCAGCAGCTTGGGGGTCGGAGGGGTCGATTCTGGAAACACCATATATTTT. The gene calls are TRBV13 and TRBJ1-3, with D possibly being TRBD1 (5 bases). Trimming left V 3 bases short and J 1 base short, with 19 bases between. The CDR3 is 18 amino acids. Germline-derived CDR1 and CDR2 are PRHDT and FYEKMQ (reference sequence).

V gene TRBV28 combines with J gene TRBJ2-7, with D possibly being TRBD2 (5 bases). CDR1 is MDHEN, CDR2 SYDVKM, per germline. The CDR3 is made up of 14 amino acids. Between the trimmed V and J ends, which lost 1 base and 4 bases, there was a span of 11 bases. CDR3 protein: CASSLSAGWYEQYF. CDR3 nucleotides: TGTGCCAGCAGTTTATCTGCGGGTTGGTACGAGCAGTACTTC.

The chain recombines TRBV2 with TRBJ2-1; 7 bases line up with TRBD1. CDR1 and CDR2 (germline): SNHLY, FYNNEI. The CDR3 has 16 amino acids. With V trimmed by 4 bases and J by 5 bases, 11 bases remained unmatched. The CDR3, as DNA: TGTGCCAGCAGTGTTCCCGACAGGGAGAGGGACAATGAGCAGTTCTTC. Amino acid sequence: CASSVPDRERDNEQFF.

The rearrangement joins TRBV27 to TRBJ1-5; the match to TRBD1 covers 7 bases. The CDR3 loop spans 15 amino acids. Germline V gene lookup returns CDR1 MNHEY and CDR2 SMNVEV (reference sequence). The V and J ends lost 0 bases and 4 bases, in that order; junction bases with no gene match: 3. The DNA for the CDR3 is TGTGCCAGCAGTTTATCGACGGGACAGAATCAGCCCCAGCATTTT. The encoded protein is CASSLSTGQNQPQHF.

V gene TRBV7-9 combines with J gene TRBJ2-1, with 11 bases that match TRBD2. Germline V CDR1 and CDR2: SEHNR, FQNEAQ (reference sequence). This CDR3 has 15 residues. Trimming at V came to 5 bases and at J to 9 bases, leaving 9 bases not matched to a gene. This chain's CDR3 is CASSMGLAVPGEQFF. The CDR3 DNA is TGTGCCAGCAGCATGGGACTAGCGGTCCCAGGTGAGCAGTTCTTC.

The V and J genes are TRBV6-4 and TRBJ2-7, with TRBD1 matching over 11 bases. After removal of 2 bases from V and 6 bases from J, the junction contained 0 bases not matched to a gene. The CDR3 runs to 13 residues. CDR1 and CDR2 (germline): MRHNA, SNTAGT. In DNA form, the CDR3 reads TGTGCCAGCAGTGACGGGACAGGGGGCGAGCAGTACTTC. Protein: CASSDGTGGEQYF.

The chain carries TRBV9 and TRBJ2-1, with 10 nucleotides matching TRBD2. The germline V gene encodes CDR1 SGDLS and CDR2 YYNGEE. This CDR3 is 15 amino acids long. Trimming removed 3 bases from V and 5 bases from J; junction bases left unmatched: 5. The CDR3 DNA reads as TGTGCCAGCAGCGCCCCCCTAGCGGGAGACAATGAGCAGTTCTTC. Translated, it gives CASSAPLAGDNEQFF.

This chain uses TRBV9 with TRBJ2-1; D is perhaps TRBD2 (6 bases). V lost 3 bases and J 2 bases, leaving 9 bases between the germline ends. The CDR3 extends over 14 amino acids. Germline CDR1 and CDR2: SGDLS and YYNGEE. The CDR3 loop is CASSGGGTYNEQFF. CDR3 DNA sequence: TGTGCCAGCAGCGGGGGCGGGACCTACAATGAGCAGTTCTTC.

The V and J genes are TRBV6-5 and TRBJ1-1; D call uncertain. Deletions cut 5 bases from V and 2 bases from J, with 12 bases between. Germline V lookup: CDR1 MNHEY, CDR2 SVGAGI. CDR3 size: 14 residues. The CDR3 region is CASSLLTANTEAFF. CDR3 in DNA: TGTGCCAGCAGTCTTTTAACAGCAAACACTGAAGCTTTCTTT.

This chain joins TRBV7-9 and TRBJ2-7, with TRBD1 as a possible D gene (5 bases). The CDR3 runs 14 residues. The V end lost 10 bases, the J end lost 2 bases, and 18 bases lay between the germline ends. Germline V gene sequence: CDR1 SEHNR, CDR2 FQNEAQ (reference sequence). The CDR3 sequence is CAMESLGPTYEQYF. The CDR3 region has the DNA TGTGCCATGGAATCCCTGGGGCCGACCTACGAGCAGTACTTC.